A selection of T cell receptor delta chains follows, all from one sample in a study of gamma-delta chains in newborns, infants, children. TCRdb reanalyzed the reads using CATT. Of 6,100 or so delta-chain clones in the sample, roughly 15% were seen once. Source: blood, taken at baseline. The receptors originated from a child who was a newborn, infant or young child, either healthy, febrile or measles-vaccinated (not recorded which). Both conserved end residues are trimmed from each CDR3.

TRDV2	TRDJ1	ACDRLGDTDKLI
TRDV1	TRDJ1	ALGTLWYSYWVKGDKLI
TRDV2	TRDJ1	ACDRLLGDIPDTDKLI
TRDV1	TRDJ2	ALGEFPTSYFSSDRGLWGIRWALTAQLF
TRDV2	TRDJ1	ACDTVPRPGDTSKYTDKLI
TRDV2	TRDJ3	ACDTAGGYFPWDTRQMF
TRDV1	TRDJ1	ALGGVGGVNRRYTDKLI
TRDV2	TRDJ1	ACDTVGITGGWGDKLI
TRDV2	TRDJ1	ACDPAGGTPKLI
TRDV2	TRDJ1	ACDALGDNEVVGTDKLI
TRDV2	TRDJ1	ACDTVAHQAPRVDKLI
TRDV2	TRDJ1	ACDTLLGDSEKHTDKLI
TRDV1	TRDJ1	ALGRPWDTDKLI
TRDV2	TRDJ2	ACDRLGILTAQLF
TRAV29/DV5	TRDJ2	AASEDFLSGGYGAQLF
TRDV3	TRDJ1	AFQLRGILPDTDKLI
TRDV2	TRDJ2	ACDGTGGIRTAQLF
TRDV3	TRDJ1	AFSLGWYPVLGKYTDKLI
TRDV2	TRDJ1	ACDTVSSTGLGRTDKLI
TRDV2	TRDJ3	ACDLTGGFWDTRQMF
TRDV3	TRDJ1	AFHPLSGESLTDKLI
TRDV1	TRDJ1	ALGELGGWRFFLSPTGGYAGKTDKLI
TRDV1	TRDJ1	ALGKGGNSDKLI
TRDV1	TRDJ1	ALGGLSYSLGDTRRYTDKLI
TRDV1	TRDJ1	ALGEGPFRTYAGDRSPTDKLI
TRDV1	TRDJ1	APGELSPPSAFLLGVKYTDKLI
TRDV1	TRDJ1	ALGDTNGLPKIRSRLGKAYTDKLI
TRDV1	TRDJ3	ALGELGRYGFLEGISSWDTRQMF
TRDV2	TRDJ3	ARDTAGDTWDTRQMF
TRDV1	TRDJ2	ALGELSIFRTGGYALTAQLF
TRDV1	TRDJ1	ALGERVPSSLYWGIRPTDKLI